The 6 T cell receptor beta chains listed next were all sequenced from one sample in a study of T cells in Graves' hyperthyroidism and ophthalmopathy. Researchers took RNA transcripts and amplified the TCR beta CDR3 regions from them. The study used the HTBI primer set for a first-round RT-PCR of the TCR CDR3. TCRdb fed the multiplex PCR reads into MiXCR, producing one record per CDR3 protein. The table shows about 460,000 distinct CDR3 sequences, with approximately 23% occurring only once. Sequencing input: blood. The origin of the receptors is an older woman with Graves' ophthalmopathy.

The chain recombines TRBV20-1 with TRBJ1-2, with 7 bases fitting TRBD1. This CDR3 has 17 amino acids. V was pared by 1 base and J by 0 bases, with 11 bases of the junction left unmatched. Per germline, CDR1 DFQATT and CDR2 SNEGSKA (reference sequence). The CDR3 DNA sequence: TGCAGTGCTAGAGGGAGACAGGGATCCCTTTCTAACTATGGCTACACCTTC. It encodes CSARGRQGSLSNYGYTF.

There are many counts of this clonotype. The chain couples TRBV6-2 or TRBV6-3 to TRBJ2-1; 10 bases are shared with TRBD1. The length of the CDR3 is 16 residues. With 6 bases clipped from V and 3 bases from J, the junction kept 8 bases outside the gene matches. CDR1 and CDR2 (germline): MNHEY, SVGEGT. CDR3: CASSPAGTGDYNEQFF. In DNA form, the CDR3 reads TGTGCCAGCAGCCCCGCCGGGACAGGGGACTACAATGAGCAGTTCTTC.

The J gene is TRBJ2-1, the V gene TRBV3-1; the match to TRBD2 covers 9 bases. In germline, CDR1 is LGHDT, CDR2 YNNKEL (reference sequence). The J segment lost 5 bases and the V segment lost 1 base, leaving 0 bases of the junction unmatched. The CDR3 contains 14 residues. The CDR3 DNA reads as TGTGCCAGCAGCCAAGGACTAGCGGACAATGAGCAGTTCTTC. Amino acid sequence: CASSQGLADNEQFF.

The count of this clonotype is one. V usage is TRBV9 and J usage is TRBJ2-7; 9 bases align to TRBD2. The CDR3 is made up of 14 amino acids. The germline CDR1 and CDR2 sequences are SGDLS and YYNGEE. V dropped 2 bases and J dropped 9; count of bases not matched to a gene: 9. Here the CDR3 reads CASSVETSGLGQYF. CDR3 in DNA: TGTGCCAGCAGCGTCGAGACTAGCGGTCTTGGGCAGTACTTC.

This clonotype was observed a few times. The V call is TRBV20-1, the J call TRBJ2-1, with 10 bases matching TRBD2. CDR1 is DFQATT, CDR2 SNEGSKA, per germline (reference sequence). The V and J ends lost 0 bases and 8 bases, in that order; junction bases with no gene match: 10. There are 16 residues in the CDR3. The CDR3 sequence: CSARDPSGSWTHEQFF. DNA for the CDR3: TGCAGTGCTAGAGATCCTAGCGGGAGTTGGACCCATGAGCAGTTCTTC.

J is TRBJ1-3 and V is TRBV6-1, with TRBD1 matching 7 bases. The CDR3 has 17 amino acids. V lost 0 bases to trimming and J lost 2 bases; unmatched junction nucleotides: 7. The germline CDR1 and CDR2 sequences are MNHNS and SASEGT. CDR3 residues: CASSEAGTAPPGNTIYF. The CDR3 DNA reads TGTGCCAGCAGTGAAGCGGGGACAGCACCTCCTGGAAACACCATATATTTT.